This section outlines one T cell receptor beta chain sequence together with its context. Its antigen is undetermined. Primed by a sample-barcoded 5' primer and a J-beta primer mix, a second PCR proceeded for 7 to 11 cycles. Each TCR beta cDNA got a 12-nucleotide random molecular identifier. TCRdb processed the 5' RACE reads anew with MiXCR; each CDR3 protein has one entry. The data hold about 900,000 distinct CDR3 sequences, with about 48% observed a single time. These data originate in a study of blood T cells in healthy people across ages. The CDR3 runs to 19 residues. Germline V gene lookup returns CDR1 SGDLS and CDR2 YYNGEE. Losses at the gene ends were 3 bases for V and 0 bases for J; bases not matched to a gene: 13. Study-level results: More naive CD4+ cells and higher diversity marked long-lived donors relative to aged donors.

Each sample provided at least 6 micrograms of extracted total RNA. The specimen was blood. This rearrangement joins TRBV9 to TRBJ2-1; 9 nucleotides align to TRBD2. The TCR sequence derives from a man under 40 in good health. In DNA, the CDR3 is TGTGCCAGCAGCGCTCGAAGTAGCGGGAGCCCGAGCTCCTACAATGAGCAGTTCTTC. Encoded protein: CASSARSSGSPSSYNEQFF.